This TCR beta chain was recovered during a study of post-analysis software for immune sequencing data (dated by TCRdb to the mid-2010s). Background for the entire study: Disease courses on record covered relapsing-remitting, secondary progressive and progressive-relapsing multiple sclerosis, though some patients had no subtype annotation. The multiple sclerosis patient repertoires were compared with around ten previously published healthy control repertoires from donors aged about 6 to 28 years. A subset of samples was prepared in parallel using single-end sample barcoding, then pooled and co-amplified after Illumina adapter ligation.

The full study reports these points: Significantly higher frequencies in patients than in controls were found for five TRBV segments, including TRBV5-6, TRBV5-1 and TRBV20-1. The multiple sclerosis patient group was slightly younger than the control group. Multiple sclerosis patients had significantly lower normalized Chao1 diversity than controls, a result that suggests substantial peripheral T-cell clonal expansion. When samples were clustered directly using the F measure, samples prepared in the same batch co-clustered strongly, which prompted a batch-effect correction.

The CDR3, cysteine through phenylalanine, is 15 amino acids long. CDR3 DNA is the only sequence kept; it has 45 bases, read in frame from the first base. CDR1 and CDR2 (DFQATT, SNEGSKA) derive from the germline V gene (reference sequence). V loses 3 bases of germline sequence and J loses 3 bases, and the interval between the two ends is 15 bases. As for this clonotype: Its antigen remains undetermined. Base-call qualities are not available, and no considerably larger clone is one nucleotide away.

The method behind the library was PCR. The instrument was an Illumina HiSeq 2500. Unique molecular identifiers were incorporated into TCR beta cDNA libraries to reduce PCR and sequencing biases. Approximately 500,000 cDNA molecules were obtained per 1 to 10 million input T cells, so each molecule approximated one T cell. The patient libraries were prepared and sequenced with the same protocol used for the earlier healthy control dataset. Samples belonging to the same batch were prepared together, multiplexed and sequenced on a shared HiSeq lane. For the original study's pipeline: MIGEC handled the raw barcoded reads, throwing out single-read molecular identifier groups before consensus assembly and CDR3 extraction. VDJtools was used for post-analysis of the clonotype tables, and diversity was normalized by down-sampling every dataset to the size of the smallest sample. In repertoire overlap clustering, CDR3 amino acid sequences, but not nucleotide sequences, were matched to correct batch-related cross-sample contamination. The public reads were quality trimmed at Q25 with fastp and then assembled into clones with MiXCR by TCRdb, keeping productive beta chains. A single entry per CDR3 protein holds the most common genes and DNA from its merged rows. TCRdb, not the original authors, processed these V and J calls. Here the sample has 750,000 to 950,000 distinct CDR3 sequences; about 45% occur a single time. Over 4.5% of the sample is held by the ten biggest clonotypes.

To demonstrate the VDJtools post-analysis software, the study profiled TCR beta repertoires from the peripheral blood of about a dozen young patients with multiple sclerosis. The patients with multiple sclerosis were children and adolescents between about 6 and 17 years of age. The chain is assembled from TRBV20-1 and TRBJ2-1; TRBD2 is possibly the D segment (6 matching bases). This TCR derives from a girl aged 10 to 17 with multiple sclerosis. The specimen was blood. The encoded CDR3 is CSARQRETFYNEQFF. The bases read TGCAGTGCTAGGCAACGGGAGACGTTCTACAATGAGCAGTTCTTC.